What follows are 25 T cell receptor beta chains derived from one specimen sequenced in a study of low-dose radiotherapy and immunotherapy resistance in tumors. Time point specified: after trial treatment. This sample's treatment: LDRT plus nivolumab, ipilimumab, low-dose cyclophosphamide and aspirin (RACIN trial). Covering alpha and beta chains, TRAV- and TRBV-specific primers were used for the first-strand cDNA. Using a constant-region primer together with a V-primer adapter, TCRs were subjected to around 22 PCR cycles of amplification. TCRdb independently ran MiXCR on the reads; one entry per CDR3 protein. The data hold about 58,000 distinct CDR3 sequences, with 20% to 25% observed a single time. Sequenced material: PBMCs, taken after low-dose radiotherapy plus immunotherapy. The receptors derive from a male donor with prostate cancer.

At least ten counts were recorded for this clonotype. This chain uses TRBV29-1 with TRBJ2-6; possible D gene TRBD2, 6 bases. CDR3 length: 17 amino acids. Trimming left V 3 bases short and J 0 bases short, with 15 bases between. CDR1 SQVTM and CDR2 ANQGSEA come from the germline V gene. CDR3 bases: TGCAGCGTTGAGGGAGGTCGGGGCAGCTCTGGGGCCAACGTCCTGACTTTC. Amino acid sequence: CSVEGGRGSSGANVLTF.

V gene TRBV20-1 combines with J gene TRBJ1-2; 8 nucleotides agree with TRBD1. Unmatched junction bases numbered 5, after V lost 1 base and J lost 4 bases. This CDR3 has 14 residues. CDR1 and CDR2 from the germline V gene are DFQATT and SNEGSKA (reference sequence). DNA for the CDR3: TGCAGTGCTAGAGGCGCAACAGGGGGCTATGGCTACACCTTC. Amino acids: CSARGATGGYGYTF.

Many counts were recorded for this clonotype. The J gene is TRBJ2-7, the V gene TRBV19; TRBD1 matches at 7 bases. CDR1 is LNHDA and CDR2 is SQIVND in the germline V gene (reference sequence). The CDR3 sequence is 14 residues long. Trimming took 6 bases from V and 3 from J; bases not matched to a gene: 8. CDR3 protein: CASRRGTDNYEQYF. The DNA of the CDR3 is TGTGCCAGTAGGAGAGGGACAGACAACTACGAGCAGTACTTC.

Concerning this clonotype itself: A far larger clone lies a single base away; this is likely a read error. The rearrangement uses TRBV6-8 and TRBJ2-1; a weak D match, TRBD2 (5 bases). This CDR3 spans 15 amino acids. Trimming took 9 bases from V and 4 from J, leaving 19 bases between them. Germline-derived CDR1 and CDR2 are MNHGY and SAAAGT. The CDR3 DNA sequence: TGTGCCAGAAGTGAAACGTCTAGCTTTTACAATGAGCAGTTCTTC. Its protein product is CARSETSSFYNEQFF.

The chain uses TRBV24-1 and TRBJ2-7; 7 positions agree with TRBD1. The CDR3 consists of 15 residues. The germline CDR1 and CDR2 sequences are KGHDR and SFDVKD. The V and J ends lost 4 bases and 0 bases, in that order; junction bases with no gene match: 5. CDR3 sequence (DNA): TGTGCCACCAGTGACGCCAGGGGGTCCTCCTACGAGCAGTACTTC. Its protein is CATSDARGSSYEQYF.

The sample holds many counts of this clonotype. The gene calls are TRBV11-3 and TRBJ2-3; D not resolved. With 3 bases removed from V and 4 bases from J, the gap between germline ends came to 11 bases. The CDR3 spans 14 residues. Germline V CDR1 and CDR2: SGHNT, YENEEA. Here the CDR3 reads CASSFLGLADTQYF. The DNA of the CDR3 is TGTGCCAGCAGCTTCCTGGGCCTGGCAGATACGCAGTATTTT.

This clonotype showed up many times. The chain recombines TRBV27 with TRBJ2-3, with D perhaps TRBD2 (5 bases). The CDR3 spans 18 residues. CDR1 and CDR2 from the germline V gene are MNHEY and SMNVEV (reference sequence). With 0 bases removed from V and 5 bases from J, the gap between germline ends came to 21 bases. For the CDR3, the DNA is TGTGCCAGCAGTTTATCGGCTCAGACCGGCCGTGCGGGAGATACGCAGTATTTT. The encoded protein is CASSLSAQTGRAGDTQYF.

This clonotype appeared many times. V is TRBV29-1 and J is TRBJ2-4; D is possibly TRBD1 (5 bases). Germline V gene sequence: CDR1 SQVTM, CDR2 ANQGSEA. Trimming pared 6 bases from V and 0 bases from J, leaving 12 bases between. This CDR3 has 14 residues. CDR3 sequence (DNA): TGCAGCGTCCGACAGACCCTAGCCAAAAACATTCAGTACTTC. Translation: CSVRQTLAKNIQYF.

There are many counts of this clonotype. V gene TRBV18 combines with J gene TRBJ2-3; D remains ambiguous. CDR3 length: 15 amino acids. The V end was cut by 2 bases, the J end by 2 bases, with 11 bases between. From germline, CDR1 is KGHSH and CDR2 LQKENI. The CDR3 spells CASSPSTQITDTQYF. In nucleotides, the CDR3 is TGTGCCAGCTCACCAAGTACTCAAATCACAGATACGCAGTATTTT.

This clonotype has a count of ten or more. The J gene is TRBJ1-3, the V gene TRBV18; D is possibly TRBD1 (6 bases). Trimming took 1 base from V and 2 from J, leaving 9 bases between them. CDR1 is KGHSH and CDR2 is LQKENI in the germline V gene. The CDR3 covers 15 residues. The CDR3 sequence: CASSPQGETGNTIYF. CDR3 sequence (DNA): TGTGCCAGCTCACCACAGGGGGAAACTGGAAACACCATATATTTT.

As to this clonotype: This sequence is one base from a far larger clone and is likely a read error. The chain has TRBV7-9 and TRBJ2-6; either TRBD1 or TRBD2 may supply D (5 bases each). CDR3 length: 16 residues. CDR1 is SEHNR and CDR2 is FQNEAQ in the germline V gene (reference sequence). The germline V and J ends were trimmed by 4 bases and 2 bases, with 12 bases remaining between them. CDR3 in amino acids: CASSSGPGTGANVLTF. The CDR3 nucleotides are TGTGCCAGCAGCTCGGGGCCAGGGACTGGGGCCAACGTCCTGACTTTC.

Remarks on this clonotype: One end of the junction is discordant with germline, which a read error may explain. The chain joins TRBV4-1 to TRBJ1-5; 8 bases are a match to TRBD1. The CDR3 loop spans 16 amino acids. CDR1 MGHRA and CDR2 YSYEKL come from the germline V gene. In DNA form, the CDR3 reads TGCGTCAGCAGCCCGGACAGGGCACGTCTCGGTCAGCCCCAGCATTTT. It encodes CVSSPDRARLGQPQHF.

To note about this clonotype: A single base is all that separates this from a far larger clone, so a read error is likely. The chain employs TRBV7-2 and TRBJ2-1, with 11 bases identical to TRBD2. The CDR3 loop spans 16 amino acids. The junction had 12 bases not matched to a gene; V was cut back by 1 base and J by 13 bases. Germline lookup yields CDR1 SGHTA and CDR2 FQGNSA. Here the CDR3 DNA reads TGTGCCAGCAGCTTAGGGAGTAGCGGGGGGGCGAAGACCCAGTTCTTC. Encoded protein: CASSLGSSGGAKTQFF.

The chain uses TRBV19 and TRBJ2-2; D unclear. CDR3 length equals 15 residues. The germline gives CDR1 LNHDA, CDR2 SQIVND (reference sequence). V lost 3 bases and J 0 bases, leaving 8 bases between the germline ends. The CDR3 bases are TGTGCCAGTAGTATTCTGGCACCGAACACCGGGGAGCTGTTTTTT. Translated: CASSILAPNTGELFF. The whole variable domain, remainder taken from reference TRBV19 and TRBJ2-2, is DGGITQSPKYLFRKEGQNVTLSCEQNLNHDAMYWYRQDPGQGLRLIYYSQIVNDFQKGDIAEGYSVSREKKESFPLTVTSAQKNPTAFYLCASSILAPNTGELFFGEGSRLTVL.

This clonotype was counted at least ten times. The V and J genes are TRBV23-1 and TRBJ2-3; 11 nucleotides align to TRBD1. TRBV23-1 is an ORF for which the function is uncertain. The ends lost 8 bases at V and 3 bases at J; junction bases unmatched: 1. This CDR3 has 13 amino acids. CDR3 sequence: CASGTGGTDTQYF. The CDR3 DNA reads TGCGCCAGCGGGACAGGGGGGACAGATACGCAGTATTTT.

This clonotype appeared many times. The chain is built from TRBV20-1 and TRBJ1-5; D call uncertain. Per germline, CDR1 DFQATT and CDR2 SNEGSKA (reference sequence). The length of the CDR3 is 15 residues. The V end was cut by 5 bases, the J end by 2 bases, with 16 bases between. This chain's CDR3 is CSAPHGGLGNQPQHF. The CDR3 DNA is TGCAGTGCTCCCCACGGAGGGCTGGGCAATCAGCCCCAGCATTTT.

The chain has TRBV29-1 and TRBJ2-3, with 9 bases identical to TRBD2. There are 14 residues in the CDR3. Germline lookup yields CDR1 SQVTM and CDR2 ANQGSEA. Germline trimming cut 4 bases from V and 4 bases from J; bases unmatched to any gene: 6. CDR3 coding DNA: TGCAGCGTTGCTCGCGGCGGGGGGGCAGATACGCAGTATTTT. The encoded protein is CSVARGGGADTQYF.

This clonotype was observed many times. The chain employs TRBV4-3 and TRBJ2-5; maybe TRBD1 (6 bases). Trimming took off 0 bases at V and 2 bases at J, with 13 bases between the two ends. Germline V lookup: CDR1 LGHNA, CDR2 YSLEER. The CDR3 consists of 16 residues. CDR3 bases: TGCGCCAGCAGCCAAGATTCAGGGGATAGGCAAGAGACCCAGTACTTC. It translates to CASSQDSGDRQETQYF.

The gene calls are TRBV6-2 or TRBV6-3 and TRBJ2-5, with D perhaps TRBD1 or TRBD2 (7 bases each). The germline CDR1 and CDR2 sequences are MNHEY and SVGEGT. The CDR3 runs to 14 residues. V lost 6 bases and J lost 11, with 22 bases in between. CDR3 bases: TGTGCCAGCAGGGGAGGGGGCTCCTACAATGAGCAGTACTTC. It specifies CASRGGGSYNEQYF.

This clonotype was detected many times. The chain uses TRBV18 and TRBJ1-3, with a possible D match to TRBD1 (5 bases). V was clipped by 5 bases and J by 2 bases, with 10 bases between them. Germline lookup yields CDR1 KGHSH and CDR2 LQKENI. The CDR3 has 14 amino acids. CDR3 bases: TGTGCCAGCTCAGCCGGGGGGGCTGGAAACACCATATATTTT. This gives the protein CASSAGGAGNTIYF.

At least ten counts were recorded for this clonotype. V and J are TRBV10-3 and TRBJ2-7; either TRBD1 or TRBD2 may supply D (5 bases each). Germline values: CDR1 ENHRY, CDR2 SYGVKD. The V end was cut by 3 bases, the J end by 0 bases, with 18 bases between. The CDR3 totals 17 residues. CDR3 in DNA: TGTGCCATCAGTGACTCTCGACGGGGCCTCAGCTCCTACGAGCAGTACTTC. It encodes CAISDSRRGLSSYEQYF.

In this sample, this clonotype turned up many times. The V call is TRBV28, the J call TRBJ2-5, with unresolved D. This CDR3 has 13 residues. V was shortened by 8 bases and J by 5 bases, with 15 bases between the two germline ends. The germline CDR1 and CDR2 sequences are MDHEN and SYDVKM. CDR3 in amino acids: CASVKAGLETQYF. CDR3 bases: TGTGCCAGCGTTAAAGCAGGTCTGGAGACCCAGTACTTC.

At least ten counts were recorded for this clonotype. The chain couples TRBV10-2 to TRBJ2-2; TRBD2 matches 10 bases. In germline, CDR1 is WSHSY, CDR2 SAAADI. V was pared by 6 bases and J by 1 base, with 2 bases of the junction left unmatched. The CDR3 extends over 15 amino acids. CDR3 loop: CASRTSGVNTGELFF. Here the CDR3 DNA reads TGCGCCAGCAGAACTAGCGGGGTGAACACCGGGGAGCTGTTTTTT.

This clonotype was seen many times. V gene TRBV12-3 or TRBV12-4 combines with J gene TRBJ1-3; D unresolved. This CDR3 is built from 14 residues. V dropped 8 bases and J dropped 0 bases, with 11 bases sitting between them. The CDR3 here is CASLHTHSGNTIYF. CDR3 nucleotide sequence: TGTGCCAGCTTACACACACACTCTGGAAACACCATATATTTT.

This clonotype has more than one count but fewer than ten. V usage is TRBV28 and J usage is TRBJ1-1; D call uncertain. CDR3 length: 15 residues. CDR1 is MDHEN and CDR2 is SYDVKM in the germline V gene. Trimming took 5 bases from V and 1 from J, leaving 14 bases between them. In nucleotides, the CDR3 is TGTGCCAGCAGTGCCCTAACTCAGGCGAACACTGAAGCTTTCTTT. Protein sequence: CASSALTQANTEAFF.